The 16 T cell receptor beta chains listed next were all sequenced from one sample in a study of T cell responses to AZD1222 COVID-19 vaccine. Data came from immunoSEQ multiplex PCR; TCRdb stores just in-frame clones and leaves some out. The sample yields 90,000 to 110,000 clones, 88% seen once. The sequencing used peripheral blood, collected on day 0 of MenACWY control vaccination. The origin of the receptors is an adult in good health.

The gene calls are TRBV19 and TRBJ2-2; D is perhaps TRBD1 (6 bases). The CDR3 is made up of 13 amino acids. From germline, CDR1 is LNHDA and CDR2 SQIVND (reference sequence). Trimming removed 10 bases from V and 7 bases from J, with 16 bases in between. The CDR3 spells CATTMGAGGELFF. The CDR3 nucleotides read TGTGCCACCACAATGGGGGCCGGCGGGGAGCTGTTTTTT.

This rearrangement joins TRBV9 to TRBJ2-5; 7 bases align to TRBD2. V lost 3 bases to trimming and J lost 5 bases; unmatched junction nucleotides: 13. This CDR3 has 16 residues. CDR1 SGDLS and CDR2 YYNGEE come from the germline V gene. CDR3 DNA: TGTGCCAGCAGCGAAGTCCGGCCTAGCGGAGCGGAGACCCAGTACTTC. Translated, it gives CASSEVRPSGAETQYF.

This rearrangement joins TRBV7-3 to TRBJ2-1, with 7 bases fitting TRBD1. V lost 5 bases to trimming and J lost 0 bases; unmatched junction nucleotides: 4. Germline V gene lookup returns CDR1 SGHTA and CDR2 FQGTGA. The CDR3 has 15 amino acids. The CDR3, as DNA: TGTGCCAGCAGCGGGGACAGCGGCTCCTACAATGAGCAGTTCTTC. This sequence encodes CASSGDSGSYNEQFF.

As for this clone: Other DNA sequences in this specimen translate into the identical CDR3. The chain joins TRBV28 to TRBJ1-5; D is uncertain. The germline V and J ends were trimmed by 6 bases and 0 bases, with 3 bases remaining between them. Germline V lookup: CDR1 MDHEN, CDR2 SYDVKM. CDR3 length: 12 residues. CDR3 amino acids: CASSRSNQPQHF. The CDR3 bases are TGTGCCAGCAGCCGTAGCAATCAGCCCCAGCATTTT.

CDR3 DNA sequence: TGCGCCAGCAGCCAAGAACTAGCGGGGGTCAACAATGAGCAGTTCTTC. Its translation: CASSQELAGVNNEQFF. This chain connects TRBV4-1 to TRBJ2-1; 11 nucleotides align to TRBD2. Germline loops: CDR1 MGHRA, CDR2 YSYEKL. Losses at the gene ends were 0 bases for V and 5 bases for J; bases not matched to a gene: 3. The CDR3 spans 16 residues.

The J gene is TRBJ1-2, the V gene TRBV19, with 11 positions matching TRBD1. With 9 bases clipped from V and 3 bases from J, the junction kept 6 bases outside the gene matches. The CDR3 is 14 residues long. Per germline, CDR1 LNHDA and CDR2 SQIVND (reference sequence). CDR3 loop: CASRTGGRDYGYTF. The CDR3, as DNA: TGTGCCAGCAGGACAGGGGGCCGGGACTATGGCTACACCTTC.

This clone has only one observation. The chain links TRBV9 to TRBJ1-1, with TRBD1 identical over 7 bases. CDR3 length: 14 amino acids. Losses at the gene ends were 4 bases for V and 5 bases for J; bases not matched to a gene: 8. Germline V gene data show CDR1 as SGDLS and CDR2 as YYNGEE. For the CDR3, the DNA is TGTGCCAGCAGCCAGGAGGGCAGGGGGACTGAAGCTTTCTTT. It encodes CASSQEGRGTEAFF.

The chain couples TRBV7-2 to TRBJ1-4; possible D gene TRBD1, 5 bases. The CDR3 is 14 amino acids. Trimming cost V 5 bases and J 0 bases, with 7 bases left between them. Germline V lookup: CDR1 SGHTA, CDR2 FQGNSA. CDR3 DNA: TGTGCCAGCAGCCTACAGGCAACTAATGAAAAACTGTTTTTT. Amino acids: CASSLQATNEKLFF.

This sequence joins TRBV28 and TRBJ1-1; D not certain. Germline CDR1 and CDR2: MDHEN and SYDVKM. Trimming cost V 8 bases and J 4 bases, with 14 bases left between them. The length of the CDR3 is 13 residues. The chain's CDR3 is CASRPLRVTEAFF. CDR3 nucleotides: TGTGCCAGCCGACCGCTAAGGGTCACTGAAGCTTTCTTT.

The J gene is TRBJ2-1, the V gene TRBV9; D gene ambiguous. Germline V CDR1 and CDR2: SGDLS, YYNGEE. This CDR3 has 15 residues. Trimming shortened V by 5 bases and J by 2 bases, and 14 bases separated the two germline ends. The CDR3 DNA follows: TGTGCCAGCAGTTTGGGGTCCTCTCCCTACAATGAGCAGTTCTTC. It specifies CASSLGSSPYNEQFF.

The V and J genes are TRBV19 and TRBJ2-7; 9 bases are a match to TRBD1. V gave up 3 bases and J gave up 2 bases; unmatched junction bases: 2. CDR1 and CDR2 from the germline V gene are LNHDA and SQIVND (reference sequence). The CDR3 extends over 14 amino acids. The CDR3 sequence: CASSMGTGPYEQYF. In nucleotides, the CDR3 is TGTGCCAGTAGTATGGGGACAGGGCCCTACGAGCAGTACTTC. Full variable domain (outside the CDR3, taken from reference TRBV19 and TRBJ2-7): DGGITQSPKYLFRKEGQNVTLSCEQNLNHDAMYWYRQDPGQGLRLIYYSQIVNDFQKGDIAEGYSVSREKKESFPLTVTSAQKNPTAFYLCASSMGTGPYEQYFGPGTRLTVT.

The chain recombines TRBV10-3 with TRBJ1-3, with D unclear. The ends were cut back, 1 base at V and 4 bases at J, with 2 bases in the middle. The CDR3 spans 12 residues. Per germline, CDR1 ENHRY and CDR2 SYGVKD. This chain's CDR3 is CAISEWGNTIYF. CDR3 bases: TGTGCCATCAGTGAGTGGGGAAACACCATATATTTT.

The genes are TRBV3-1 (or the pseudogene TRBV3-2) and TRBJ1-1; D is perhaps TRBD1 (5 bases). The CDR3 spans 14 residues. V lost 0 bases and J 6 bases, leaving 11 bases between the germline ends. Germline V gene data show CDR1 as LGHDT and CDR2 as YNNKEL (reference sequence). In DNA, the CDR3 is TGTGCCAGCAGCCAAGATCTCGGCAGGGCTGAAGCTTTCTTT. The encoded protein is CASSQDLGRAEAFF.

This chain uses TRBV13 with TRBJ2-7; no reliable D call. Trimming pared 3 bases from V and 1 base from J, leaving 7 bases between. Germline CDR1 PRHDT, CDR2 FYEKMQ (reference sequence). The CDR3 extends over 13 amino acids. The chain's CDR3 is CASSFTVSYEQYF. CDR3 bases: TGTGCCAGCAGCTTTACAGTTTCCTACGAGCAGTACTTC.

The CDR3, as DNA: TGTGCCAGCAGTTTATCGGTTTCTAACTATGGCTACACCTTC. It specifies CASSLSVSNYGYTF. The V gene is TRBV28, the J gene TRBJ1-2; no firm D call. Germline CDR1 and CDR2: MDHEN and SYDVKM. Trimming removed 1 base at V and 0 bases at J, with 6 bases between. There are 14 residues in the CDR3.

This chain joins TRBV27 and TRBJ2-3, with 11 bases fitting TRBD2. This CDR3 region has 14 residues. With V trimmed by 3 bases and J by 7 bases, 3 bases remained unmatched. Per germline, CDR1 MNHEY and CDR2 SMNVEV (reference sequence). The CDR3 reads CASSLTSGINTQYF. The CDR3 DNA reads as TGTGCCAGCAGTTTGACTAGCGGGATCAATACGCAGTATTTT.